This is a list of T cell receptor beta chains from one sample in a study of vaccination and CD4 T cells after COVID-19. TCRdb independently ran MiXCR on the PCR reads; one entry per CDR3 protein. In the table there are about 20,000 distinct CDR3 sequences, over 50% of which are singletons. Their antigens are not known. Sequencing was performed on CD4+ T cells from blood, cultured in vitro. These receptors were collected from a human donor who had recovered from COVID-19. CDR3s leave out the opening cysteine and the closing phenylalanine or tryptophan. Fields, in order: V gene, CDR3 length, CDR3 protein.

v_call: TRBV7-2; cdr3_length: 13; cdr3_aa: ASSLTSGRLETQY
v_call: TRBV7-9; cdr3_length: 10; cdr3_aa: ASSFTGYEQY
v_call: TRBV28; cdr3_length: 13; cdr3_aa: ASSRASGSPDTQY
v_call: TRBV7-2; cdr3_length: 14; cdr3_aa: ASSKGPELAGNEQF
v_call: TRBV20-1; cdr3_length: 10; cdr3_aa: SQRTSGYEQY
v_call: TRBV6-1; cdr3_length: 11; cdr3_aa: ASTPGSYNEQF
v_call: TRBV7-2; cdr3_length: 12; cdr3_aa: ASRMMGQNYGYT
v_call: TRBV10-3; cdr3_length: 14; cdr3_aa: AIRSGTPGLGGELF
v_call: TRBV7-2; cdr3_length: 13; cdr3_aa: ASSYGLAIGDTQY
v_call: TRBV6-2/TRBV6-3; cdr3_length: 12; cdr3_aa: ASSSTLVDEKLF
v_call: TRBV6-5; cdr3_length: 16; cdr3_aa: ASSYGGTSGGSTDTQY
v_call: TRBV10-1; cdr3_length: 11; cdr3_aa: ASQKGGQETQY
v_call: TRBV28; cdr3_length: 12; cdr3_aa: ASSSPGQGYGYT
v_call: TRBV19; cdr3_length: 13; cdr3_aa: ASSTRAGQNSPLH
v_call: TRBV20-1; cdr3_length: 13; cdr3_aa: SAPSGGSGNTEAF
v_call: TRBV19; cdr3_length: 13; cdr3_aa: ASRVDRRNNQPQH
v_call: TRBV7-2; cdr3_length: 13; cdr3_aa: ASSLLAGGVNEQF
v_call: TRBV7-8; cdr3_length: 12; cdr3_aa: ASRGLAGEGEQF
v_call: TRBV6-1; cdr3_length: 11; cdr3_aa: ASRLSGDTEAF
v_call: TRBV10-3; cdr3_length: 13; cdr3_aa: AITPGLAATDTQY
v_call: TRBV2; cdr3_length: 12; cdr3_aa: ASSPTGITYEQY
v_call: TRBV19; cdr3_length: 12; cdr3_aa: ASRPGATGNTIY
v_call: TRBV28; cdr3_length: 13; cdr3_aa: ASGTGTGGPPLAF
v_call: TRBV10-3; cdr3_length: 12; cdr3_aa: AIADSPSVTEAF
v_call: TRBV6-2/TRBV6-3; cdr3_length: 13; cdr3_aa: ASSETSGGYNEQF
v_call: TRBV20-1; cdr3_length: 13; cdr3_aa: SARESGGSTDTQY
v_call: TRBV5-5; cdr3_length: 14; cdr3_aa: ASSLGTGNLNTEAF
v_call: TRBV12-3/TRBV12-4; cdr3_length: 11; cdr3_aa: ANSLDRVDTIY
v_call: TRBV6-4; cdr3_length: 8; cdr3_aa: ASRDQPQH
v_call: TRBV20-1; cdr3_length: 14; cdr3_aa: SARDRGGTRNSPLH
v_call: TRBV15; cdr3_length: 10; cdr3_aa: ATSREIDTQY
v_call: TRBV2; cdr3_length: 11; cdr3_aa: ASGQGGYQPQH
v_call: TRBV10-3; cdr3_length: 14; cdr3_aa: AISEGTGGSTGELF
v_call: TRBV6-1; cdr3_length: 11; cdr3_aa: ASSEGQFYGYT
v_call: TRBV18; cdr3_length: 12; cdr3_aa: ASSPLGLNTEAF
v_call: TRBV27; cdr3_length: 14; cdr3_aa: ASSPRLAGGFYEQY
v_call: TRBV7-6; cdr3_length: 11; cdr3_aa: ASSPGGRVGYT
v_call: TRBV28; cdr3_length: 13; cdr3_aa: ASSSRGQGYQPQH
v_call: TRBV20-1; cdr3_length: 12; cdr3_aa: SARRQGGTYEQY
v_call: TRBV18; cdr3_length: 13; cdr3_aa: ASSPPDLAKNIQY
v_call: TRBV6-1; cdr3_length: 18; cdr3_aa: ASSEEAGMGLADTYNEQF
v_call: TRBV4-1; cdr3_length: 15; cdr3_aa: ASSQDRPPKGNQPQH
v_call: TRBV2; cdr3_length: 15; cdr3_aa: ASSAGQGRLSSEKLF
v_call: TRBV2; cdr3_length: 12; cdr3_aa: ASSEYLLYHGYT
v_call: TRBV20-1; cdr3_length: 12; cdr3_aa: SAIAGGSYNEQF
v_call: TRBV7-9; cdr3_length: 10; cdr3_aa: ASSVDRGRPF
v_call: TRBV6-1; cdr3_length: 14; cdr3_aa: ASSPATRTGTGELF
v_call: TRBV24-1; cdr3_length: 16; cdr3_aa: ATSDSRTGALGYNEQF
v_call: TRBV21-1; cdr3_length: 12; cdr3_aa: ARTYTLAGYEQY
v_call: TRBV18; cdr3_length: 14; cdr3_aa: ASSDTQGALTYGYT
v_call: TRBV20-1; cdr3_length: 12; cdr3_aa: SAQLAGAYNEQF